The TCR beta chain described here comes from a study of tumor and adjacent non-tumor tissue in lung cancer (dated by TCRdb to 2017 to 2018). Regarding the study in general: The cohort included about eleven adenocarcinoma, 2 squamous cell carcinoma and 1 small cell lung cancer patients. TCRbeta CDR3 sequencing was performed on about 29 paired specimens, with one tumor sample and one normal lung sample collected per patient. The roughly 15 enrolled patients, of whom some ten were men and 5 were women, were aged roughly 31 to 85 years and were diagnosed with TNM stage I to III disease. The study compared bulk TCRbeta repertoires between lung tumor tissue and matched distant non-tumor lung tissue from 15 lung cancer patients. In total, sequencing yielded under 150 million productive TCRbeta reads, which works out to an average of approximately 4.1 million reads per sample. Findings and caveats that apply to the study as a whole: Neither the sequencing platform nor unique molecular identifiers are named or mentioned anywhere in the methods. Younger patients had significantly higher TCR diversity, and higher tumor TCR diversity was associated with shorter overall and disease-free survival. Only roughly 14 patients were included in the cohort, and the need for larger samples and more detailed clinical data was noted by the authors. Because peripheral blood was not sequenced, the blood TCRbeta repertoires of the lung cancer patients in the study went unexamined. Significantly higher TCR diversity (inverse Simpson) was observed in tumor tissue than in normal lung tissue (around 450 vs 150, P = 0.0075, Mann-Whitney U test). The top 100 clones accounted for a significantly larger cumulative portion of the repertoire in normal lung than in tumor tissue.

Library generation was performed with multiplex PCR. Sequencing used an Illumina HiSeq 2500. Following protocols modified from ARM-PCR, the researchers constructed TCRbeta libraries through three rounds of nested PCR with primers (Table S4). Before sequencing, PCR products in the 200-500 bp range were cut out of the gel and cleaned up using the QIAquick gel extraction kit. On the authors' methods: Reads were cleaned with Trimmomatic, merged with FLASH into complete CDR3 sequences, and assigned to V(D)J germline segments with MiTCR. Clonal diversity was calculated as the inverse Simpson's index using VDJtools. In-frame sequences lacking a premature stop codon were counted as productive reads. In TCRdb, the public reads were trimmed at Q25 with fastp and aligned with MiXCR, with productive beta chains retained. Rows with a matching CDR3 protein are joined into one entry that keeps the most common DNA and genes. None of the V and J calls come from the authors' own analysis; TCRdb made them. The table for this sample lists around 210,000 distinct CDR3 sequences; less than 80% of them were counted only once. Jointly, the top ten make up roughly a quarter of the sample.

RNA was extracted from bulk unsorted tissue and checked for quality with a NanoDrop ND-1000 and an Agilent 2100. Donors were newly diagnosed lung cancer patients admitted for thoracic surgery in China between August and November 2014, without prior chemotherapy. Patients with previous radiotherapy or chemotherapy, or with another concurrent cancer, were excluded from the study. Surgical tissue pieces of roughly 1-2 cm3 were preserved in RNAlater solution and stored at -80 °C until use. Notes on this clonotype: Its antigen remains unidentified. No much larger clonotype is one base removed from it; base qualities were not supplied.

The germline V gene gives CDR1 as SQVTM and CDR2 as ANQGSEA. V is shortened by 3 bases, J by 6 bases, and the region joining them spans 9 bases. The CDR3 contains 11 residues, cysteine and phenylalanine counted. Left in the record is the CDR3 DNA by itself, 33 bases read in frame from the first base. Sequencing was carried out using lung tumor tissue. This chain joins TRBV29-1 to TRBJ2-7, with the D gene call left open. The TCR was taken from a man between 60 and 75 years old with non-small cell lung cancer. At the DNA level, the sequence is TGCAGCGTTGATTCGGGTGCCGAGCAGTACTTC. This is translated as CSVDSGAEQYF.